What follows are 9 T cell receptor beta chains derived from one specimen sequenced in a study of blood T cell repertoires in COVID-19. TCRdb keeps only in-frame clones here, not all; method: immunoSEQ multiplex PCR. Seen here are tens of thousands of clones, 70% to 80% observed once, and the top ten hold 26%. Sample: peripheral blood. The source of these receptors is a man aged 60 to 69 with active or convalescent COVID-19.

V is TRBV9 and J is TRBJ2-3; 7 bases are a match to TRBD2. This CDR3 contains 16 residues. Trimming removed 0 bases from V and 3 bases from J; junction bases left unmatched: 7. Germline-derived CDR1 and CDR2 are SGDLS and YYNGEE. Here the CDR3 DNA reads TGTGCCAGCAGCGTAGATGTGGGGGGGAGGACAGATACGCAGTATTTT. As protein: CASSVDVGGRTDTQYF.

The rearrangement uses TRBV3-1 (or the pseudogene TRBV3-2) and TRBJ2-7; D gene unclear. Germline CDR1 is LGHDT and CDR2 is YNNKEL (reference sequence). The CDR3 runs 16 residues. The V end was cut by 1 base, the J end by 0 bases, with 13 bases between. The CDR3 DNA reads as TGTGCCAGCAGCCAAGGGAGTCTCTGGAGCTCCTACGAGCAGTACTTC. As protein: CASSQGSLWSSYEQYF.

This CDR3 reads CASRARGGPGELFF. The CDR3, as DNA: TGTGCCAGTAGAGCCAGGGGTGGCCCCGGGGAGCTGTTTTTT. The chain is built from TRBV19 and TRBJ2-2; D may be TRBD1 (6 bases). V was pared by 6 bases and J by 6 bases, with 14 bases between. The CDR3 has 14 residues. Germline values: CDR1 LNHDA, CDR2 SQIVND (reference sequence).

This clone was seen a handful of times. The chain is built from TRBV12-3 or TRBV12-4 and TRBJ1-2; maybe TRBD1 (5 bases). Between the trimmed V and J ends, which lost 5 bases and 4 bases, there was a span of 11 bases. The CDR3 is 13 residues long. The CDR3 spells CASSNQGIYGYTF. CDR3 DNA sequence: TGTGCCAGCAGTAATCAGGGAATCTATGGCTACACCTTC.

Regarding this clone: At one end the junction does not follow the germline gene, possibly because of a read error. The CDR3 nucleotides read TGTGCCAGCAGCTTTGAAGTAGGGACAGGGGGACTCTTT. The encoded protein is CASSFEVGTGGLF. V gene TRBV7-9 combines with J gene TRBJ1-1; the match to TRBD1 covers 11 bases. Germline assignment: CDR1 SEHNR and CDR2 FQNEAQ (reference sequence). CDR3 length: 13 amino acids.

This chain joins TRBV2 and TRBJ2-3, with 8 nucleotides matching TRBD2. V dropped 7 bases and J dropped 0; count of bases not matched to a gene: 3. Germline V gene lookup returns CDR1 SNHLY and CDR2 FYNNEI. The CDR3 length is 14 residues. CDR3 sequence (DNA): TGTGCCAGCATCCAGCGGGGGAGCACAGATACGCAGTATTTT. Its protein is CASIQRGSTDTQYF. The variable domain in full, completed from reference TRBV2 and TRBJ2-3, reads EPEVTQTPSHQVTQMGQEVILRCVPISNHLYFYWYRQILGQKVEFLVSFYNNEISEKSEIFDDQFSVERPDGSNFTLKIRSTKLEDSAMYFCASIQRGSTDTQYFGPGTRLTVL.

This clone was seen just once. The rearrangement links TRBV2 to TRBJ1-2; TRBD1 agrees at 8 bases. This CDR3 comprises 12 residues. Germline V gene sequence: CDR1 SNHLY, CDR2 FYNNEI. V gave up 9 bases and J gave up 5 bases; unmatched junction bases: 5. This CDR3 reads CASTGQGYGYTF. The CDR3 DNA reads TGTGCCAGTACCGGACAGGGTTATGGCTACACCTTC. Supplemented by reference TRBV2 and TRBJ1-2, the full variable domain reads EPEVTQTPSHQVTQMGQEVILRCVPISNHLYFYWYRQILGQKVEFLVSFYNNEISEKSEIFDDQFSVERPDGSNFTLKIRSTKLEDSAMYFCASTGQGYGYTFGSGTRLTVV.

The rearrangement joins TRBV7-9 to TRBJ1-2; TRBD1 might be the D (5 bases). With 2 bases removed from V and 8 bases from J, the gap between germline ends came to 12 bases. The CDR3 extends over 13 amino acids. Germline values: CDR1 SEHNR, CDR2 FQNEAQ (reference sequence). The CDR3 loop is CASSLQGDGGYTF. The CDR3 bases are TGTGCCAGCAGCTTACAGGGCGATGGAGGCTACACCTTC.

The rearrangement links TRBV5-1 to TRBJ1-4, with 9 bases aligning to TRBD1. Germline CDR1 is SGHRS and CDR2 is YFSETQ. This CDR3 region has 16 residues. V dropped 0 bases and J dropped 7; count of bases not matched to a gene: 7. The CDR3 loop reads CASSLAGTGSLEKLFF. The CDR3 DNA is TGCGCCAGCAGCTTGGCGGGGACAGGGTCGCTTGAAAAACTGTTTTTT. Together with reference TRBV5-1 and TRBJ1-4, the CDR3 gives the full variable domain: KAGVTQTPRYLIKTRGQQVTLSCSPISGHRSVSWYQQTPGQGLQFLFEYFSETQRNKGNFPGRFSGRQFSNSRSEMNVSTLELGDSALYLCASSLAGTGSLEKLFFGSGTQLSVL.